This TCR beta chain stems from a study of T-cell memory formation after mild COVID-19. On the study more broadly: TCR clusters were largely donor specific. Study-wide results and caveats: Cross-reactive memory seemingly joined, as some responding clones were found in pre-infection memory. The second-wave clones peaking on day 37 were not confirmed as SARS-CoV-2-specific.

Researchers used 5'RACE with constant-segment primers to make TCR alpha and TCR beta cDNA libraries that carry sample barcodes and UMIs. From the 5' RACE reads, TCRdb called clonotypes with MiXCR, one entry per CDR3 protein. The repertoire has 130,000 to 150,000 distinct CDR3 sequences, over 6% of them found once; the top ten carry approximately 2.2%. This clonotype was counted between two and nine times. Its antigen is not identified. The CDR3 runs to 17 residues. In germline, CDR1 is SGHVS, CDR2 FQNEAQ. V lost 6 bases and J 4 bases, leaving 22 bases between the germline ends. The sample was PBMCs or a T cell subset sorted from them (not recorded which). The rearrangement links TRBV7-8 to TRBJ1-5; a possible D gene is TRBD1 (6 bases). This receptor was obtained from an adult woman who had mild COVID-19 (a few samples of this study predate the infection). Cell type and time point are not known. This CDR3 is CASSLTGTSRPNQPQHF. CDR3 sequence (DNA): TGTGCCAGCAGTCTTACAGGGACCTCTAGGCCTAATCAGCCCCAGCATTTT.